This T cell receptor (gamma chain) was profiled in a study of Vδ1+ human thymocytes. The CDR3 runs to 15 residues. The junction had 11 bases not matched to a gene; V was cut back by 0 bases and J by 6 bases. Looked up from germline, CDR1 is VTNTFY and CDR2 is YDVSTARD (reference sequence). Sequences come from RNA converted to cDNA by reverse transcription. Pooled V-gene forward primers with one constant-region reverse primer generated the CDR3 amplicons by multiplex PCR. TCRdb reprocessed the multiplex PCR reads using CATT. The sample consists of more than 35,000 gamma-chain clones, 20% of them appearing once. This clone was seen more than once but under ten times. The antigen is not known. Regarding the study as a whole: Thymic TRG and TRD repertoires appeared highly polyclonal.

The specimen sequenced was Vdelta1+ gamma-delta thymocytes from the thymus. As to subset: FACS-sorted CD3+ TCRalphabeta- TCRVdelta1+ TCRVdelta2- thymocytes. V usage is TRGV3 and J usage is TRGJ1 or TRGJ2. The receptor's source is a girl under three years old who had congenital heart surgery. This chain's CDR3 is CATWDRPQVRYKKLF. The CDR3 DNA sequence: TGTGCCACCTGGGACAGGCCCCAGGTACGTTATAAGAAACTCTTT.